This T cell receptor beta chain was documented in a study of PD-L1 blockade in urothelial cancer. Background on the study: Analyzed time points were 3 weeks (second dose) and 6 weeks after therapy began. Blood-derived samples held a median roughly 150,000 T cells.

In germline, CDR1 is LNHNV, CDR2 YYDKDF (reference sequence). Trimming at V came to 7 bases and at J to 2 bases, leaving 7 bases not matched to a gene. The CDR3 runs to 15 residues. What went into each PCR as a spike was synthetic TCR analog templates. Profiling relied on immunoSEQ multiplex PCR, and the TCRdb table lists in-frame clones only, not all of them. The sample contains 80,000 to 130,000 clones, roughly nine tenths of which appear only once. The sample in question was PBMCs, obtained around atezolizumab (anti-PD-L1) treatment. The source is a woman older than 75 with urothelial cancer. The chain couples TRBV15 to TRBJ1-1, with 10 bases aligning to TRBD1. The chain's CDR3 is CATNPGQGRNTEAFF. The CDR3 DNA is TGTGCCACCAATCCGGGACAGGGGAGAAACACTGAAGCTTTCTTT. The full variable domain, in which reference TRBV15 and TRBJ1-1 provide the parts outside the CDR3, is DAMVIQNPRYQVTQFGKPVTLSCSQTLNHNVMYWYQQKSSQAPKLLFHYYDKDFNNEADTPDNFQSRRPNTSFCFLDIRSPGLGDTAMYLCATNPGQGRNTEAFFGQGTRLTVV.